A selection of T cell receptor beta chains follows, all from one sample in a study of T cell changes during pregnancy in multiple sclerosis. Assay used: immunoSEQ multiplex PCR; TCRdb lists only in-frame clones, some missing. The sample lists 65,000 to 75,000 clones; 80% to 95% were seen once. The specimen comprised peripheral blood, sampled after pregnancy. These receptors came from a female donor in good health, enrolled as a control in a pregnancy study. The CDR3 runs from the conserved cysteine through the conserved F or W. D genes are given only for firm matches. Some rows have no size entry. The others give once, few or many, or a class for an expanded clone.

D gene | clone size | J gene | V gene | CDR3 protein | CDR3 DNA
TRBD2 | NA | TRBJ2-5 | TRBV11-2 | CASSIPGRVAETQYF | TGTGCCAGCAGCATTCCGGGGAGGGTCGCAGAGACCCAGTACTTC
NA | NA | TRBJ1-1 | TRBV5-1 | CASSALQGRGTEAFF | TGCGCCAGCAGCGCCCTACAAGGTAGGGGCACTGAAGCTTTCTTT
NA | NA | TRBJ2-3 | TRBV7-9 | CASTPSPDTQYF | TGTGCCAGCACCCCGAGCCCAGATACGCAGTATTTT
NA | once | TRBJ1-2 | TRBV5-1 | CASSLVSRNYGYTF | TGCGCCAGCAGCTTAGTATCACGGAACTATGGCTACACCTTC
TRBD1 | many | TRBJ1-2 | TRBV7-2 | CASRLDRNYGYTF | TGTGCCAGCAGGTTGGACAGGAACTATGGCTACACCTTC
NA | NA | TRBJ2-4 | TRBV7-9 | CASSLGGLGNIQYF | TGTGCCAGCAGCTTAGGAGGGCTTGGAAACATTCAGTACTTC
NA | NA | TRBJ2-3 | TRBV30 | CAWSVGAYTQYF | TGTGCCTGGAGTGTGGGGGCTTATACGCAGTATTTT
TRBD1 | NA | TRBJ2-7 | TRBV28 | CASMKMGQGGEQYF | TGTGCCAGCATGAAAATGGGACAGGGGGGTGAGCAGTACTTC
NA | NA | TRBJ2-2 | TRBV27 | CASRPSGAGELFF | TGTGCCAGCAGGCCTTCAGGGGCCGGGGAGCTGTTTTTT
NA | NA | TRBJ1-5 | TRBV28 | CASNYQPQHF | TGTGCCAGCAACTATCAGCCCCAGCATTTT
TRBD2 | NA | TRBJ2-2 | TRBV9 | CASSPWTSGFYTGELFF | TGTGCCAGCAGCCCCTGGACTAGCGGGTTCTACACCGGGGAGCTGTTTTTT
NA | NA | TRBJ1-1 | TRBV5-1 | CASSRDGGGNTEAFF | TGCGCCAGCAGCCGGGATGGGGGGGGGAACACTGAAGCTTTCTTT
NA | NA | TRBJ2-7 | TRBV4-1 | CASSQVADYSYEQYF | TGCGCCAGCAGCCAAGTAGCGGACTACTCCTACGAGCAGTACTTC
TRBD2 | NA | TRBJ2-2 | TRBV5-4 | CASSIGLAGTGELFF | TGTGCCAGCAGCATAGGACTAGCCGGGACCGGGGAGCTGTTTTTT
TRBD2 | NA | TRBJ2-1 | TRBV7-2 | CASSVNGVSGGPYNEQFF | TGTGCCAGCAGCGTTAATGGTGTTAGCGGGGGGCCATACAATGAGCAGTTCTTC
NA | once | TRBJ1-6 | TRBV5-1 | CASSLDYSYNSPLHF | TGCGCCAGCAGCTTGGATTACTCCTATAATTCACCCCTCCACTTT
NA | NA | TRBJ1-2 | TRBV5-5 | CASSFNQWNYGYTF | TGTGCCAGCAGCTTCAATCAGTGGAACTATGGCTACACCTTC
NA | NA | TRBJ2-2 | TRBV9 | CASSGSLTGELFF | TGTGCCAGCAGCGGGAGCCTCACCGGGGAGCTGTTTTTT
NA | NA | TRBJ2-7 | TRBV7-9 | CASSLSPGSYEQYF | TGTGCCAGCAGCTTGTCCCCGGGATCTTACGAGCAGTACTTC
NA | NA | TRBJ2-7 | TRBV6-5 | CASSYREPTYEQYF | TGTGCCAGCAGTTACCGAGAGCCCACCTACGAGCAGTACTTC
NA | NA | TRBJ1-5 | TRBV19 | CASSIGGGRNQPQHF | TGTGCCAGTAGTATAGGGGGGGGACGCAATCAGCCCCAGCATTTT